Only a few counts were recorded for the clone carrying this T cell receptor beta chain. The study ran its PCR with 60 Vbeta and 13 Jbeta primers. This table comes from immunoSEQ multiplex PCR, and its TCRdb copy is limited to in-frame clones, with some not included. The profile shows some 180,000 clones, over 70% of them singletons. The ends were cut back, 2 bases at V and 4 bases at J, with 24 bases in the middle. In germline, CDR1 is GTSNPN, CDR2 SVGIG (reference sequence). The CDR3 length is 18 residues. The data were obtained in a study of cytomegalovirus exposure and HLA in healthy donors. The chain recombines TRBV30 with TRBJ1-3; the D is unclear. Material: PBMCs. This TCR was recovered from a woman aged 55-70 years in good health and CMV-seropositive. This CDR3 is CAWSSSRSPAAGGNTIYF. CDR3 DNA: TGTGCCTGGAGTTCAAGTCGAAGCCCCGCTGCGGGCGGAAACACCATATATTTT.